These 12 T cell receptor beta chains were sequenced from one sample in a study of blood T cell repertoires in COVID-19. Method: immunoSEQ multiplex PCR; TCRdb's copy keeps in-frame clones and lacks some. Among some 400,000 clones listed, 89% were seen once. What was sequenced was PBMCs or T cells enriched from blood (not recorded which). The source of these receptors is a woman in her 30s who had recovered from COVID-19.

This clone was counted once. The chain carries TRBV7-3 and TRBJ1-2; perhaps TRBD1 as D (6 bases). V shed 2 bases and J shed 7 bases, with 14 bases lying between them. CDR1 is SGHTA, CDR2 FQGTGA, per germline. The CDR3 runs to 14 residues. The CDR3 region has the DNA TGTGCCAGCAGCTTAGGGCAGGGGACCCTTGGCTACACCTTC. Its protein product is CASSLGQGTLGYTF. The complete variable domain, with remaining parts taken from reference TRBV7-3 and TRBJ1-2, reads GAGVSQTPSNKVTEKGKYVELRCDPISGHTALYWYRQSLGQGPEFLIYFQGTGAADDSGLPNDRFFAVRPEGSVSTLKIQRTERGDSAVYLCASSLGQGTLGYTFGSGTRLTVV.

The chain uses TRBV5-4 and TRBJ1-2; weak D call: TRBD1 (6 bases). This CDR3 contains 13 residues. Trimming stripped 3 bases from V and 5 bases from J, with 11 bases between. Germline V gene sequence: CDR1 SGHNT, CDR2 YYREEE (reference sequence). The CDR3 is CASSSRGAYGYTF. In nucleotides, the CDR3 is TGTGCCAGCAGCTCCAGGGGAGCGTATGGCTACACCTTC. Looking up the rest from reference TRBV5-4 and TRBJ1-2 gives the full variable domain: ETGVTQSPTHLIKTRGQQVTLRCSSQSGHNTVSWYQQALGQGPQFIFQYYREEENGRGNFPPRFSGLQFPNYSSELNVNALELDDSALYLCASSSRGAYGYTFGSGTRLTVV.

The gene calls are TRBV27 and TRBJ1-2; D may be TRBD1 (6 bases). The length of the CDR3 is 14 residues. The V and J ends lost 3 bases and 2 bases respectively, with 10 bases between them. Germline V CDR1 and CDR2: MNHEY, SMNVEV (reference sequence). The CDR3 nucleotides are TGTGCCAGCAGTTTTAAGGGGACAAACTATGGCTACACCTTC. As protein: CASSFKGTNYGYTF.

This chain connects TRBV25-1 to TRBJ1-1; D perhaps matches TRBD1 (5 bases). Germline assignment: CDR1 MGHDK and CDR2 SYGVNS. V was trimmed by 3 bases and J by 4 bases, leaving 15 bases between them. The CDR3 length is 15 residues. The CDR3 coding sequence is TGTGCCAGCAGTGATTCAATGGGGCTTGGCACTGAAGCTTTCTTT. It translates to CASSDSMGLGTEAFF.

The chain links TRBV5-4 to TRBJ1-6, with TRBD1 matching over 8 bases. The CDR3 runs 15 residues. Unmatched junction bases numbered 5, after V lost 0 bases and J lost 9 bases. CDR1 is SGHNT and CDR2 is YYREEE in the germline V gene (reference sequence). The CDR3: CASSLATGGGSPLHF. CDR3 bases: TGTGCCAGCAGCTTGGCTACAGGGGGAGGTTCACCCCTCCACTTT.

V gene TRBV5-1 combines with J gene TRBJ1-4; 9 nucleotides align to TRBD1. Per germline, CDR1 SGHRS and CDR2 YFSETQ. V lost 0 bases, J lost 4 bases, and 10 bases stayed unmatched. The CDR3 totals 18 residues. The CDR3, as DNA: TGCGCCAGCAGCTTGGATCGGGGACAGGGACGGCTTAATGAAAAACTGTTTTTT. Protein sequence: CASSLDRGQGRLNEKLFF.

Regarding this clone: The junction and the germline gene differ at one end; a read error may be behind it. The chain combines TRBV19 with TRBJ2-7, with D unresolved. Germline V gene lookup returns CDR1 LNHDA and CDR2 SQIVND (reference sequence). The CDR3 sequence is 12 residues long. CDR3 protein: CANSSSSYEQYF. CDR3 nucleotides: TGTGCCAATAGTTCCAGCTCCTACGAGCAGTACTTC.

This clone has a handful of counts. This sequence joins TRBV30 and TRBJ2-1; 10 nucleotides match TRBD2. Germline loops: CDR1 GTSNPN, CDR2 SVGIG (reference sequence). This CDR3 spans 14 amino acids. V gave up 8 bases and J gave up 8 bases; unmatched junction bases: 12. The CDR3 region has the DNA TGTGCCACCTGGACTAGCGGATCCCGGCATGAGCAGTTCTTC. Its protein product is CATWTSGSRHEQFF.

The CDR3 DNA sequence: TGTGCCTGGAGGGGACAGGGGAGAGCTTTCTTT. As protein: CAWRGQGRAFF. The chain recombines TRBV30 with TRBJ1-1, with 10 bases identical to TRBD1. The CDR3 has 11 residues. Unmatched junction bases numbered 2, after V lost 3 bases and J lost 10 bases. The germline CDR1 and CDR2 sequences are GTSNPN and SVGIG (reference sequence).

The V call is TRBV10-3, the J call TRBJ2-2; D perhaps matches TRBD2 (6 bases). CDR1 ENHRY and CDR2 SYGVKD come from the germline V gene. Between the trimmed V and J ends, which lost 6 bases and 0 bases, there was a span of 11 bases. CDR3 size: 15 residues. CDR3 coding DNA: TGTGCCATCAGAGCCGGGACTCCGAACACCGGGGAGCTGTTTTTT. Translating gives CAIRAGTPNTGELFF.

The genes are TRBV9 and TRBJ1-3, with D perhaps matching TRBD1 (5 bases). The CDR3 runs 17 residues. CDR1 is SGDLS, CDR2 YYNGEE, per germline. Deletions cut 0 bases from V and 0 bases from J, with 13 bases between. The CDR3 reads CASSVGVMGLSGNTIYF. Written as DNA, the CDR3 is TGTGCCAGCAGCGTAGGGGTTATGGGACTCTCTGGAAACACCATATATTTT. The full variable domain, completed using reference TRBV9 and TRBJ1-3, is DSGVTQTPKHLITATGQRVTLRCSPRSGDLSVYWYQQSLDQGLQFLIQYYNGEERAKGNILERFSAQQFPDLHSELNLSSLELGDSALYFCASSVGVMGLSGNTIYFGEGSWLTVV.

V gene TRBV28 combines with J gene TRBJ1-4; the match to TRBD1 covers 7 bases. The CDR3 has 14 amino acids. Germline CDR1 reads MDHEN; CDR2 reads SYDVKM. With V trimmed by 6 bases and J by 10 bases, 11 bases remained unmatched. CDR3 amino acids: CASSPDRRRGKLFF. CDR3 in DNA: TGTGCCAGCAGCCCGGACAGGCGCCGGGGAAAACTGTTTTTT.